This T cell receptor beta chain was recorded in a study of radiation and T cells in renal cell carcinoma. Remarks on this clone: The antigen is unknown.

CDR1 and CDR2 from the germline V gene are SGHDN and FVKESK. This CDR3 contains 14 residues. Germline trimming cut 4 bases from V and 8 bases from J; bases unmatched to any gene: 9. The treatment: treatment-naive control, cytoreductive nephrectomy. Study observations and caveats: Top 100 clonotypes averaged around 50% in irradiated versus about 43% in nephrectomy-only tumors. Dominant CDR3 motifs occupied more repertoire in irradiated than control tumors.

The assay was immunoSEQ multiplex PCR, and TCRdb's table has in-frame clones only and misses some. The data show roughly 13,000 clones, approximately 52% seen once. The gene calls are TRBV14 and TRBJ1-2, with TRBD1 identical over 8 bases. The clonotype was recovered from a man aged 45 to 65 with renal cell carcinoma. Sequences were derived from tumor tissue, sampled from a patient whose treatment was nephrectomy without radiotherapy. The CDR3 bases are TGTGCCAGCAGCCCCCAGACAGGGGTGTTCGGCTACACCTTC. This sequence encodes CASSPQTGVFGYTF.